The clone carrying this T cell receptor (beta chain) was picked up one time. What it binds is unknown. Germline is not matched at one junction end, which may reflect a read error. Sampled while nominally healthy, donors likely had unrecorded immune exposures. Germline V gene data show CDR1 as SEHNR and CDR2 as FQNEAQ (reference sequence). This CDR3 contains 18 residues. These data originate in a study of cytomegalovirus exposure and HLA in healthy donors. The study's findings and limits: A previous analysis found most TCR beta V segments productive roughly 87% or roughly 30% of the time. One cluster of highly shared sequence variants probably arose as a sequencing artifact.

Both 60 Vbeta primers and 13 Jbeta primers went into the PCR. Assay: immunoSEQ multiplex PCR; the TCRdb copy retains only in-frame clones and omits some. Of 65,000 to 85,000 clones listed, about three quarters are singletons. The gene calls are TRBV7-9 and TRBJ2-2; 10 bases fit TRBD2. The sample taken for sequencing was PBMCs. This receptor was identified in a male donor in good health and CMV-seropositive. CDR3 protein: CSSSPPTGTSVNTGELFF. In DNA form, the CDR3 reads TGTTCCAGCAGCCCCCCCACAGGGACTAGCGTGAACACCGGGGAGCTGTTTTTT.